The 10 T cell receptor beta chains given below trace back to one sample, sequenced in a study of T cells in localized non-small cell lung cancer (TCRdb year 2020). Library preparation employed the immunoSEQ multiplex PCR assay. Not all clones reach the TCRdb copy of this immuneACCESS table, which keeps in-frame sequences only. Checked studies attribute under half of the gap to unresolved V genes and leave the rest unexplained. The table for this sample lists tens of thousands of clones; almost 85% of them were counted only once. The top ten clones comprise roughly 17% of the sample. The material was peripheral blood, obtained before any cancer treatment. All receptors come from a male donor older than 55 with stage III squamous cell lung carcinoma.

The chain is built from TRBV7-9 and TRBJ1-2, with TRBD1 as a possible D gene (6 bases). The CDR3 is made up of 15 amino acids. The germline V gene encodes CDR1 SEHNR and CDR2 FQNEAQ (reference sequence). Trimming removed 1 base at V and 4 bases at J, with 13 bases between. The CDR3 DNA sequence: TGTGCCAGCAGCTTAGTGGCAGGGGCTAGCTATGGCTACACCTTC. It specifies CASSLVAGASYGYTF. The complete variable domain, with remaining parts taken from reference TRBV7-9 and TRBJ1-2, reads DTGVSQNPRHKITKRGQNVTFRCDPISEHNRLYWYRQTLGQGPEFLTYFQNEAQLEKSRLLSDRFSAERPKGSFSTLEIQRTEQGDSAMYLCASSLVAGASYGYTFGSGTRLTVV.

This clone was seen only once. The chain employs TRBV2 and TRBJ2-1; D not resolved. The CDR3 loop spans 13 amino acids. The V gene's germline CDR1 is SNHLY and CDR2 FYNNEI. V was shortened by 0 bases and J by 3 bases, with 3 bases between the two germline ends. The chain's CDR3 is CASSEALYNEQFF. The CDR3 bases are TGTGCCAGCAGTGAAGCACTCTACAATGAGCAGTTCTTC.

This chain connects TRBV5-4 to TRBJ2-5; maybe TRBD1 (7 bases). The germline gives CDR1 SGHNT, CDR2 YYREEE (reference sequence). Trimming stripped 1 base from V and 5 bases from J, with 18 bases between. The CDR3 length is 16 residues. The CDR3 nucleotides are TGTGCCAGCAGCTTGTCCGGGGGTACAGGGGAGGAGACCCAGTACTTC. Amino acids: CASSLSGGTGEETQYF.

The chain combines TRBV5-1 with TRBJ2-5; TRBD1 matches 7 bases. V trimming: 3 bases; J trimming: 1 base; junction bases outside the gene matches: 6. Germline CDR1 SGHRS, CDR2 YFSETQ. The CDR3 runs to 15 residues. CDR3 nucleotides: TGCGCCAGCAGCTCGGGACAGACAGCCCAAGAGACCCAGTACTTC. Amino acid sequence: CASSSGQTAQETQYF.

The chain has TRBV5-1 and TRBJ2-5; D is possibly TRBD1 or TRBD2 (5 bases each). CDR3 size: 14 residues. V was clipped by 3 bases and J by 7 bases, with 16 bases between them. Germline-derived CDR1 and CDR2 are SGHRS and YFSETQ. CDR3 coding DNA: TGCGCCAGCAGCTGGGACCCTGGCGGTGGGACCCAGTACTTC. Translation: CASSWDPGGGTQYF.

The chain carries TRBV18 and TRBJ2-5, with D unclear. CDR3 length equals 14 residues. Germline values: CDR1 KGHSH, CDR2 LQKENI. V was trimmed by 2 bases and J by 2 bases, leaving 9 bases between them. CDR3 sequence reads: CASSPREIQETQYF. The CDR3 bases are TGTGCCAGCTCACCAAGGGAAATACAAGAGACCCAGTACTTC.

The chain is built from TRBV5-1 and TRBJ2-1; 9 nucleotides line up with TRBD1. Trimming removed 4 bases from V and 10 bases from J; junction bases left unmatched: 12. The CDR3 covers 15 residues. In germline, CDR1 is SGHRS, CDR2 YFSETQ. The CDR3 is CASSPPGQGSEEQFF. As DNA, the CDR3 is TGCGCCAGCAGCCCACCGGGACAGGGTTCAGAAGAGCAGTTCTTC.

The chain couples TRBV5-6 to TRBJ2-7, with 7 bases matching TRBD1. The CDR3 loop spans 12 amino acids. V lost 4 bases to trimming and J lost 4 bases; unmatched junction nucleotides: 2. Per germline, CDR1 SGHDT and CDR2 YYEEEE. The CDR3 reads CASSLGQYEQYF. The CDR3 DNA is TGTGCCAGCAGCCTGGGACAGTACGAGCAGTACTTC.

This chain links TRBV2 with TRBJ2-5; either TRBD1 or TRBD2 may supply D (5 bases each). Per the germline V gene, CDR1 is SNHLY and CDR2 is FYNNEI. Trimming removed 6 bases at V and 2 bases at J, with 10 bases between. CDR3 length: 13 amino acids. DNA of the CDR3: TGTGCCAGCAGCCGGGGACCTCAAGAGACCCAGTACTTC. Translating it yields CASSRGPQETQYF.

The genes are TRBV6-5 and TRBJ1-2, with unresolved D. This CDR3 contains 16 residues. Trimming shortened V by 2 bases and J by 4 bases, and 17 bases separated the two germline ends. Germline CDR1 MNHEY, CDR2 SVGAGI. The CDR3 sequence: CASSYHRAKEGYGYTF. In nucleotides, the CDR3 is TGTGCCAGCAGTTACCACCGGGCCAAAGAGGGCTATGGCTACACCTTC.